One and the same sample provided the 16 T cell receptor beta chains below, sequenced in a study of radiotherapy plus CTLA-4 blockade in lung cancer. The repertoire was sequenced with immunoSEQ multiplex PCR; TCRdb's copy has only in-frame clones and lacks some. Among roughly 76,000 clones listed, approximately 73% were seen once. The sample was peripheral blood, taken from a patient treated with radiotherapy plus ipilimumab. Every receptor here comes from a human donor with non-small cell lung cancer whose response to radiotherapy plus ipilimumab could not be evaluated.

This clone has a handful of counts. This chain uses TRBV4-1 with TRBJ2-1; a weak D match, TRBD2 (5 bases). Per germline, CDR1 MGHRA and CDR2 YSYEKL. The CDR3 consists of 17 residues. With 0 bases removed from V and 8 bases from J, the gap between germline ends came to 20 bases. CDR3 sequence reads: CASSQETTRGLPDEQFF. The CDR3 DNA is TGCGCCAGCAGCCAAGAAACCACCCGAGGGTTACCCGATGAGCAGTTCTTC.

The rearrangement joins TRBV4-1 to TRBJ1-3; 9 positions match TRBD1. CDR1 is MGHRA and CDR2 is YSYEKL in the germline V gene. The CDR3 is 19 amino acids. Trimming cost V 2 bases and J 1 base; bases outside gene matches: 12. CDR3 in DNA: TGCGCCAGCAGCCAACCATACAGGGGGCCACGGCCATCTGGAAACACCATATATTTT. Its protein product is CASSQPYRGPRPSGNTIYF.

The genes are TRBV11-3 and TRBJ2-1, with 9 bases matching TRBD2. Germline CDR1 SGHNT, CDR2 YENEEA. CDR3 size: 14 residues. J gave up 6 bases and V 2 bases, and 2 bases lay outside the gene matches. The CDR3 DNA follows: TGTGCCAGCAGCTTAAAGCGGGAGGCCAATGAGCAGTTCTTC. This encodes CASSLKREANEQFF. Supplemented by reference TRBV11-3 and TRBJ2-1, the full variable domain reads EAGVVQSPRYKIIEKKQPVAFWCNPISGHNTLYWYLQNLGQGPELLIRYENEEAVDDSQLPKDRFSAERLKGVDSTLKIQPAELGDSAVYLCASSLKREANEQFFGPGTRLTVL.

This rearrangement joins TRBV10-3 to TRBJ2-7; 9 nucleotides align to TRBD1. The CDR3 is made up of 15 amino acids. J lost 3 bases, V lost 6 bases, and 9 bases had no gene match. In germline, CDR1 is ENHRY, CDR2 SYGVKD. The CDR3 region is CAISMRQGVIYEQYF. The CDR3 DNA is TGTGCCATCAGCATGCGACAGGGGGTGATCTACGAGCAGTACTTC.

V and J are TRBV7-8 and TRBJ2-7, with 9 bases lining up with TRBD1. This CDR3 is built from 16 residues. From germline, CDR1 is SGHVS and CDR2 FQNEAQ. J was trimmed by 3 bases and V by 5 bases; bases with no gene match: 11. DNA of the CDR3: TGTGCCAGCAGCCGAGACCCGGGACAGGGTGGCTACGAGCAGTACTTC. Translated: CASSRDPGQGGYEQYF.

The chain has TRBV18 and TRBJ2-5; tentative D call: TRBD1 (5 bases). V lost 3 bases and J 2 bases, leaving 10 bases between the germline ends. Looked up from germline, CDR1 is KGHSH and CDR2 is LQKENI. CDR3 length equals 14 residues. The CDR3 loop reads CASSPGQEQETQYF. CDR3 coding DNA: TGTGCCAGCTCACCGGGGCAGGAACAAGAGACCCAGTACTTC.

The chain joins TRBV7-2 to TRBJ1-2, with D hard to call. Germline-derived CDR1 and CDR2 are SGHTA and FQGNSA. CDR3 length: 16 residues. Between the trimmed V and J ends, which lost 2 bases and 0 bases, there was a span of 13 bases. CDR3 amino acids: CASSLRWEGSNYGYTF. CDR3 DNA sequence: TGTGCCAGCAGCTTACGGTGGGAGGGTTCTAACTATGGCTACACCTTC. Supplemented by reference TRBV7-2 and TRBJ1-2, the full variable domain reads GAGVSQSPSNKVTEKGKDVELRCDPISGHTALYWYRQSLGQGLEFLIYFQGNSAPDKSGLPSDRFSAERTGGSVSTLTIQRTQQEDSAVYLCASSLRWEGSNYGYTFGSGTRLTVV.

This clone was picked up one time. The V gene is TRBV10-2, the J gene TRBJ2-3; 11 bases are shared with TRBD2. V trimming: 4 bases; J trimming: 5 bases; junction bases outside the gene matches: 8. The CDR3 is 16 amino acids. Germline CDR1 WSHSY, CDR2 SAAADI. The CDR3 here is CASSVLAGGPLDTQYF. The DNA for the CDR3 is TGCGCCAGCAGTGTATTAGCGGGAGGGCCATTAGATACGCAGTATTTT.

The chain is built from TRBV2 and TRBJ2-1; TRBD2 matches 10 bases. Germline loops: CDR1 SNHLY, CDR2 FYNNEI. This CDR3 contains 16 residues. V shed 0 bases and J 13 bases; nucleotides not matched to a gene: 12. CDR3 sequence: CASSEARGLAGVNQFF. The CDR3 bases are TGTGCCAGCAGTGAAGCGCGGGGGCTAGCGGGAGTCAACCAGTTCTTC.

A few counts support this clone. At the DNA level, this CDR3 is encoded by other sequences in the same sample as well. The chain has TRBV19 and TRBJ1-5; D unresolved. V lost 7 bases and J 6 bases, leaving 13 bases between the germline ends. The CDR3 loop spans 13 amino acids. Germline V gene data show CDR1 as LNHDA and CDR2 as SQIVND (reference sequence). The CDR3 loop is CASNLERGQPQHF. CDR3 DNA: TGTGCCAGTAATTTAGAACGGGGTCAGCCCCAGCATTTT.

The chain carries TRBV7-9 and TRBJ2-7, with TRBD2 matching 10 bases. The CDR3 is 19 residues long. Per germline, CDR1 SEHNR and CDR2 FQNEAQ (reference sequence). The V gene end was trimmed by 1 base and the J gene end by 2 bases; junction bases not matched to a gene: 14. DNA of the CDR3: TGTGCCAGCAGCTTAGGGTGGTCGGCTAGCGGGGGACCTACCTACGAGCAGTACTTC. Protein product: CASSLGWSASGGPTYEQYF. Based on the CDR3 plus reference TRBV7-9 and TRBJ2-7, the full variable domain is DTGVSQNPRHKITKRGQNVTFRCDPISEHNRLYWYRQTLGQGPEFLTYFQNEAQLEKSRLLSDRFSAERPKGSFSTLEIQRTEQGDSAMYLCASSLGWSASGGPTYEQYFGPGTRLTVT.

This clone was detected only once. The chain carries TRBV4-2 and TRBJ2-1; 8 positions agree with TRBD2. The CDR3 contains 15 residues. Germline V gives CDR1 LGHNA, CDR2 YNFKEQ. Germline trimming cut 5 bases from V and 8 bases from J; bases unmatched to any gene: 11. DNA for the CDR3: TGTGCCAGCAGCTTCACCGGGCGGGAGGTCGATGAGCAGTTCTTC. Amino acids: CASSFTGREVDEQFF.

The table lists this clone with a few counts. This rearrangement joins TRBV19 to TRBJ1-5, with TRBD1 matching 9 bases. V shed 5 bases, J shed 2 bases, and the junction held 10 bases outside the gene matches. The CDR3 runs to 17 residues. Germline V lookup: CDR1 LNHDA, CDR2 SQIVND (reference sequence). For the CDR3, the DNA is TGTGCCAGTAGTCGATGGACAGGGGCCGAGGGCAATCAGCCCCAGCATTTT. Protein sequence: CASSRWTGAEGNQPQHF.

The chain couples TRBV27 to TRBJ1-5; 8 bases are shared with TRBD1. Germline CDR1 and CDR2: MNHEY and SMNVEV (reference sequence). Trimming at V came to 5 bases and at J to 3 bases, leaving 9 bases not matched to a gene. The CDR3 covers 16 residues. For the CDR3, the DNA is TGTGCCAGCAGTAAGACGACAGGGGCCCTCAATCAGCCCCAGCATTTT. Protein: CASSKTTGALNQPQHF.

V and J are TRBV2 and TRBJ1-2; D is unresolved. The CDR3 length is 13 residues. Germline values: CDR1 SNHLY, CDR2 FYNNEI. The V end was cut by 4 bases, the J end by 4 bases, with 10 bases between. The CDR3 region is CASSARQIYGYTF. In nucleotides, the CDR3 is TGTGCCAGCAGTGCGCGGCAGATCTATGGCTACACCTTC.

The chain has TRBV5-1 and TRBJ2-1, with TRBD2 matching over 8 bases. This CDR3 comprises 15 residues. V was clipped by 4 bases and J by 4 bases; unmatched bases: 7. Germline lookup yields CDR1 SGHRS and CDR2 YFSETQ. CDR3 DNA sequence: TGCGCCAGCAGCCTAGCGGGCATGCGTTACAATGAGCAGTTCTTC. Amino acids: CASSLAGMRYNEQFF.